A selection of T cell receptor beta chains follows, all from one sample in a study of cytomegalovirus exposure and HLA in healthy donors. Sequencing was performed with immunoSEQ multiplex PCR; in TCRdb, only in-frame clones are kept and a portion is missing. The sample lists over 130,000 clones, approximately 83% occurring once. Sequencing input: PBMCs. These receptors originate from a male donor in good health and CMV-seronegative. Both conserved end residues are part of each CDR3. The D gene is left open where the match is weak. Size tells how often a clone was seen (once, few, many) or the class of an expanded clone, and some rows leave it out.

V gene: TRBV29-1
D gene: -
clone size: -
J gene: TRBJ2-7
CDR3 protein: CSVEDRSGVSYEQYF
CDR3 DNA: TGCAGCGTTGAAGATCGAAGCGGCGTATCCTACGAGCAGTACTTC

V gene: TRBV28
D gene: -
clone size: -
J gene: TRBJ1-4
CDR3 protein: CASSLSGANEKLFF
CDR3 DNA: TGTGCCAGCAGTTTATCAGGGGCTAATGAAAAACTGTTTTTT

V gene: TRBV6-5
D gene: TRBD1
clone size: once
J gene: TRBJ1-1
CDR3 protein: CASSYGTGGRDTEAFF
CDR3 DNA: TGTGCCAGCAGTTATGGGACAGGGGGTAGGGACACTGAAGCTTTCTTT

V gene: TRBV6-1
D gene: -
clone size: -
J gene: TRBJ2-7
CDR3 protein: CASSDTRGYRQYF
CDR3 DNA: TGTGCCAGCAGTGATACCCGGGGGTACCGGCAGTACTTC

V gene: TRBV19
D gene: -
clone size: -
J gene: TRBJ2-7
CDR3 protein: CASNLKTGSPYEQYF
CDR3 DNA: TGTGCCAGTAACCTAAAGACCGGGTCCCCCTACGAGCAGTACTTC

V gene: TRBV15
D gene: TRBD2
clone size: -
J gene: TRBJ2-1
CDR3 protein: CATSSCSGTTCNEQFF
CDR3 DNA: TGTGCCACCAGCAGCTGCTCCGGGACTACATGCAATGAGCAGTTCTTC

V gene: TRBV11-3
D gene: -
clone size: -
J gene: TRBJ2-7
CDR3 protein: CASSLDGGEQYF
CDR3 DNA: TGTGCCAGCAGCTTAGACGGGGGCGAGCAGTACTTC

V gene: TRBV7-8
D gene: TRBD2
clone size: -
J gene: TRBJ2-5
CDR3 protein: CASSKLAAQETQYF
CDR3 DNA: TGTGCCAGCAGTAAACTAGCGGCCCAAGAGACCCAGTACTTC

V gene: TRBV11-2
D gene: -
clone size: -
J gene: TRBJ2-7
CDR3 protein: CASSLETGPYEQYF
CDR3 DNA: TGTGCCAGCAGCTTGGAGACAGGCCCCTACGAGCAGTACTTC

V gene: TRBV6-5
D gene: TRBD2
clone size: -
J gene: TRBJ2-1
CDR3 protein: CASRTPQRGNEQFF
CDR3 DNA: TGTGCCAGCAGAACCCCTCAGCGGGGCAATGAGCAGTTCTTC

V gene: TRBV7-3
D gene: -
clone size: once
J gene: TRBJ1-3
CDR3 protein: CASSQRGAGNTIYF
CDR3 DNA: TGTGCCAGCAGCCAGCGGGGAGCTGGAAACACCATATATTTT

V gene: TRBV11-2
D gene: -
clone size: -
J gene: TRBJ2-7
CDR3 protein: CASSFYSGTYEQYF
CDR3 DNA: TGTGCCAGCAGCTTTTATAGCGGTACCTACGAGCAGTACTTC

V gene: TRBV27
D gene: -
clone size: -
J gene: TRBJ1-5
CDR3 protein: CASSLAVNQPQHF
CDR3 DNA: TGTGCCAGCAGTTTGGCAGTAAATCAGCCCCAGCATTTT

V gene: TRBV19
D gene: TRBD1
clone size: -
J gene: TRBJ2-2
CDR3 protein: CASSLDRRMTGELFF
CDR3 DNA: TGTGCCAGTAGCCTGGACAGGAGGATGACCGGGGAGCTGTTTTTT

V gene: TRBV7-3
D gene: TRBD1
clone size: -
J gene: TRBJ2-2
CDR3 protein: CASSPRPGTGTGELFF
CDR3 DNA: TGTGCCAGCAGCCCCCGTCCCGGGACAGGGACCGGGGAGCTGTTTTTT

V gene: TRBV6-4
D gene: -
clone size: -
J gene: TRBJ1-1
CDR3 protein: CASRAEVPYDTEAFF
CDR3 DNA: TGTGCCTCGCGGGCTGAGGTCCCGTATGACACTGAAGCTTTCTTT

V gene: TRBV7-9
D gene: TRBD1
clone size: -
J gene: TRBJ2-1
CDR3 protein: CASSSGQAEPNEQFF
CDR3 DNA: TGTGCCAGCAGCTCGGGACAGGCAGAACCCAATGAGCAGTTCTTC

V gene: TRBV6-5
D gene: -
clone size: -
J gene: TRBJ1-2
CDR3 protein: CASRGGGAHYGYTF
CDR3 DNA: TGTGCCAGCCGGGGGGGAGGGGCGCACTATGGCTACACCTTC

V gene: TRBV13
D gene: TRBD2
clone size: once
J gene: TRBJ2-5
CDR3 protein: CASSFGRGEVETQYF
CDR3 DNA: TGTGCCAGCAGCTTCGGTCGGGGGGAGGTCGAGACCCAGTACTTC